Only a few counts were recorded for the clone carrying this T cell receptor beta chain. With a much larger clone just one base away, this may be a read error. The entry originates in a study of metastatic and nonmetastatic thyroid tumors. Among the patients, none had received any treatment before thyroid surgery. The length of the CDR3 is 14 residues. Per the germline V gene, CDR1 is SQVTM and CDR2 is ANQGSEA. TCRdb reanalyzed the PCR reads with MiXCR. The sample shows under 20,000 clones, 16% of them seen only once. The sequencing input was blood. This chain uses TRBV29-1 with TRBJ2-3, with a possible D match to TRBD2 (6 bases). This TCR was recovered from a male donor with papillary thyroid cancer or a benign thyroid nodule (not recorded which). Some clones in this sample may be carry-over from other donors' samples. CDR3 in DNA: TGCAGCGTTGAGAACGGACGGGGAGGAAATACGCAGTGTTTT. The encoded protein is CSVENGRGGNTQCF.